Included here is one T cell receptor (beta chain) sequence, with context. This sample is part of a study of human T cells and chemical hapten exposure. Unfractionated whole blood served as the source for total RNA extraction. The CDR3 loop spans 13 amino acids. V was shortened by 3 bases and J by 9 bases, with 13 bases between the two germline ends. TCRdb reanalysed the 5' RACE reads using MiXCR and keeps one entry per CDR3 protein. The table lists about 140,000 distinct CDR3 sequences, around 4.4% of them singletons. The chain carries TRBV12-3 or TRBV12-4 and TRBJ2-3; a weak D match, TRBD2 (6 bases). This clonotype originated in a female donor in good health. The CDR3 DNA is TGTGCCAGCAGTTTCCTGGCCAGCGGGACGCAGTATTTT. This encodes CASSFLASGTQYF.